The present T cell receptor beta chain was sequenced within a study of CD8+ T cells in alopecia areata. Background on the study: Patients received oral tofacitinib, 5 to 10 mg twice daily, for moderate-to-severe alopecia areata. General study results and limits: Administration of tofacitinib significantly diminished scalp clonality and expanded CD8+ clones within the top 100. Many expanded lesional clones persisted during tofacitinib (in both scalp and blood).

The V gene lost 5 bases and the J gene lost 4 bases, with 12 bases spanning the gap. Germline CDR1 and CDR2: SEHNR and FQNEAQ (reference sequence). The CDR3 contains 15 residues. Extraction and reverse transcription of RNA yielded cDNA as the sequencing template. Generated by immunoSEQ multiplex PCR, the TCRdb table keeps only in-frame clones and is missing some. The table has hundreds of thousands of clones, 58% seen once; the top ten hold about 1.7%. Regarding treatment: oral pan-JAK inhibitor, 5-10 mg twice daily. This clone was counted many times. Its specificity is not known. The chain employs TRBV7-9 and TRBJ2-6, with a tentative D call TRBD2 (5 bases). Sample: CD4+ T cells sorted from blood, taken at week 24, from a patient treated with tofacitinib. The receptor comes from a human donor with alopecia areata. DNA of the CDR3: TGTGCCAGCAGCCATACGGGGTCCGGGGCCAACGTCCTGACTTTC. Translated: CASSHTGSGANVLTF.